A single sample gave rise to the 19 T cell receptor beta chains below, sequenced in a study of molecular identifiers for immune sequencing clone quantification. TCRdb fed the PCR reads into MiXCR, producing one record per CDR3 protein. The table has about 640,000 distinct CDR3 sequences, less than 20% seen once; the top ten hold 0.85%. The sample comprised naive CD8+ T cells from blood, with Jurkat cell RNA spiked in. The subset denotes: FACS-sorted CD8+CD4-CCR7+CD45RA+ naive T cells. These receptors all stem from a human donor in good health. Some libraries in this study had Jurkat cell RNA spiked in.

About this clonotype itself: This may be a read error, as it is one base from a much larger clone. The rearrangement links TRBV29-1 to TRBJ1-4; D is possibly TRBD1 (6 bases). CDR1 and CDR2 from the germline V gene are SQVTM and ANQGSEA. This CDR3 is built from 13 residues. The CDR3: CSVLQGRADELLF. CDR3 DNA sequence: TGCAGCGTCCTACAGGGCAGGGCTGACGAACTGTTATTT.

This clonotype appeared many times. The V and J genes are TRBV10-3 and TRBJ2-7, with 7 bases lining up with TRBD1. The junction had 4 bases not matched to a gene; V was cut back by 3 bases and J by 5 bases. In germline, CDR1 is ENHRY, CDR2 SYGVKD. CDR3 length: 13 residues. The CDR3 here is CAISEGQGDEQYF. Here the CDR3 DNA reads TGTGCCATCAGTGAAGGGCAGGGGGACGAGCAGTACTTC.

This clonotype was counted ten times or more. This sequence joins TRBV7-2 and TRBJ1-1; D uncertain. Germline V gene lookup returns CDR1 SGHTA and CDR2 FQGNSA. The CDR3 loop spans 13 amino acids. V was cut by 3 bases and J by 4 bases, with 9 bases left in between. The CDR3 loop reads CASSLGSSTEAFF. The CDR3 DNA follows: TGTGCCAGCAGCTTGGGCAGCAGCACTGAAGCTTTCTTT. The full variable domain, with the rest looked up from reference TRBV7-2 and TRBJ1-1, is GAGVSQSPSNKVTEKGKDVELRCDPISGHTALYWYRQSLGQGLEFLIYFQGNSAPDKSGLPSDRFSAERTGGSVSTLTIQRTQQEDSAVYLCASSLGSSTEAFFGQGTRLTVV.

This clonotype was counted a few times. CDR3 sequence (DNA): TGTGCCAGCAGTCCCGGAGGGGGTCCCTACAATGAGCAGTTCTTC. Translating it yields CASSPGGGPYNEQFF. The genes are TRBV28 and TRBJ2-1, with D perhaps being TRBD1 or TRBD2 (6 bases each). Germline CDR1 reads MDHEN; CDR2 reads SYDVKM. CDR3 length: 15 amino acids. Trimming cost V 5 bases and J 2 bases, with 13 bases left between them.

To note about this clonotype: Given a much more abundant clone one base away, this may be a read error. The chain employs TRBV5-4 and TRBJ2-1; a weak D match, TRBD1 (6 bases). The V and J ends lost 0 bases and 2 bases respectively, with 15 bases between them. The germline V gene encodes CDR1 SGHNT and CDR2 YYREEE (reference sequence). The CDR3 loop spans 17 amino acids. CDR3 region: CASSLETGAGAYNEQFF. The CDR3 nucleotides read TGTGCCAGCAGCTTGGAAACCGGGGCAGGGGCCTACAATGAGCAGTTCTTC. Full variable domain (rest looked up from reference TRBV5-4 and TRBJ2-1): ETGVTQSPTHLIKTRGQQVTLRCSSQSGHNTVSWYQQALGQGPQFIFQYYREEENGRGNFPPRFSGLQFPNYSSELNVNALELDDSALYLCASSLETGAGAYNEQFFGPGTRLTVL.

This clonotype has more than one count but fewer than ten. V usage is TRBV15 and J usage is TRBJ2-2; D call uncertain. The CDR3 totals 16 residues. Trimming shortened V by 0 bases and J by 5 bases, and 13 bases separated the two germline ends. Germline V gene data show CDR1 as LNHNV and CDR2 as YYDKDF (reference sequence). The CDR3 nucleotides are TGTGCCACCAGCAGAGACGCGCCCAGACCAACCGGGGAGCTGTTTTTT. The encoded protein is CATSRDAPRPTGELFF. The full variable domain, with the rest looked up from reference TRBV15 and TRBJ2-2, is DAMVIQNPRYQVTQFGKPVTLSCSQTLNHNVMYWYQQKSSQAPKLLFHYYDKDFNNEADTPDNFQSRRPNTSFCFLDIRSPGLGDTAMYLCATSRDAPRPTGELFFGEGSRLTVL.

With respect to this clonotype: A read error may be the cause here, since a much bigger clone is one base away. The rearrangement links TRBV10-3 to TRBJ1-6; D unresolved. The CDR3 has 15 residues. CDR1 is ENHRY, CDR2 SYGVKD, per germline. This CDR3 is CAIGDEGSYNSPLHF. CDR3 nucleotide sequence: TGTGCCATCGGTGACGAGGGCTCCTATAATTCACCCCTCCACTTT.

The chain employs TRBV7-9 and TRBJ2-7; no firm D call. The CDR3 is 13 amino acids. Germline V gene sequence: CDR1 SEHNR, CDR2 FQNEAQ (reference sequence). Between the trimmed V and J ends, which lost 3 bases and 3 bases, there was a span of 9 bases. CDR3 protein: CASSLAAFYEQYF. The CDR3 bases are TGTGCCAGCAGCTTGGCTGCCTTCTACGAGCAGTACTTC.

This clonotype was counted a few times. The CDR3: CASSLFLAGVDEQFF. DNA for the CDR3: TGTGCCAGCAGCTTATTCCTAGCGGGAGTGGATGAGCAGTTCTTC. This sequence joins TRBV11-3 and TRBJ2-1; 10 positions agree with TRBD2. The CDR3 sequence is 15 residues long. CDR1 is SGHNT and CDR2 is YENEEA in the germline V gene. Trimming removed 2 bases from V and 8 bases from J; junction bases left unmatched: 6.

This clonotype has more than one count but fewer than ten. The CDR3 coding sequence is TGCGCCAGCAGTGGGGACAGCCGTATGAATGGCTACACCTTC. Translated, it gives CASSGDSRMNGYTF. The chain links TRBV10-2 to TRBJ1-2; 7 positions match TRBD1. The CDR3 has 14 residues. Germline loops: CDR1 WSHSY, CDR2 SAAADI. J lost 6 bases, V lost 4 bases, and 8 bases had no gene match.

J is TRBJ1-3 and V is TRBV29-1; D not certain. From germline, CDR1 is SQVTM and CDR2 ANQGSEA. This CDR3 contains 14 residues. V was clipped by 7 bases and J by 1 base, with 14 bases between them. The DNA of the CDR3 is TGCAGCGCTGTACTACGGGGATCTGGAAACACCATATATTTT. It yields the protein CSAVLRGSGNTIYF.

In its sample, this clonotype was seen many times. This rearrangement joins TRBV30 to TRBJ2-7; 7 bases map to TRBD1. The CDR3 length is 13 residues. J was trimmed by 0 bases and V by 3 bases; bases with no gene match: 2. Germline V CDR1 and CDR2: GTSNPN, SVGIG (reference sequence). CDR3 in DNA: TGTGCCTGGAGCCACAGGGGCTCCTACGAGCAGTACTTC. Translating gives CAWSHRGSYEQYF.

V usage is TRBV20-1 and J usage is TRBJ2-7; D is perhaps TRBD1 (5 bases). Deletions cut 5 bases from V and 4 bases from J, with 15 bases between. The germline CDR1 and CDR2 sequences are DFQATT and SNEGSKA (reference sequence). The CDR3 totals 13 residues. The CDR3, as DNA: TGCAGTGCTGGGGCCAGAGCGTTTTACGAGCAGTACTTC. Translation gives CSAGARAFYEQYF.

The chain carries TRBV4-3 and TRBJ2-7, with D uncertain. V gave up 1 base and J gave up 3 bases, with 10 bases separating them. Germline CDR1 reads LGHNA; CDR2 reads YSLEER. This CDR3 is built from 14 residues. CDR3 nucleotide sequence: TGCGCCAGCAGCCAAGGACGGTACTACTACGAGCAGTACTTC. Its translation: CASSQGRYYYEQYF.

This clonotype occurred many times. The chain carries TRBV5-6 and TRBJ2-3; TRBD2 might be the D (7 bases). The ends were cut back, 6 bases at V and 6 bases at J, with 20 bases in the middle. Germline V gives CDR1 SGHDT, CDR2 YYEEEE. There are 15 residues in the CDR3. Written as DNA, the CDR3 is TGTGCCAGCAACCTTCCCGGGGGGCCCCCCGATACGCAGTATTTT. This codes for CASNLPGGPPDTQYF.

A few counts support this clonotype. The rearrangement joins TRBV4-3 to TRBJ1-4; D is unclear. With 0 bases removed from V and 3 bases from J, the gap between germline ends came to 8 bases. Germline assignment: CDR1 LGHNA and CDR2 YSLEER. This CDR3 is built from 15 residues. The CDR3 nucleotides read TGCGCCAGCAGCCAAGATTGGCACCCTAATGAAAAACTGTTTTTT. Translating gives CASSQDWHPNEKLFF.

Points on this clonotype: Possible read error: a much larger clone is one base away. The rearrangement links TRBV9 to TRBJ2-5; TRBD1 is a possible D gene (7 bases). Trimming removed 3 bases at V and 5 bases at J, with 14 bases between. In germline, CDR1 is SGDLS, CDR2 YYNGEE. The CDR3 has 14 residues. CDR3 in DNA: TGTGCCAGCAGCGCAGGGGGAGGCAGTGAGACCCAGTACTTC. This translates into CASSAGGGSETQYF. The whole variable domain, filled in from reference TRBV9 and TRBJ2-5, reads DSGVTQTPKHLITATGQRVTLRCSPRSGDLSVYWYQQSLDQGLQFLIQYYNGEERAKGNILERFSAQQFPDLHSELNLSSLELGDSALYFCASSAGGGSETQYFGPGTRLLVL.

This clonotype was found many times. This chain uses TRBV27 with TRBJ1-1; D unresolved. V gave up 4 bases and J gave up 2 bases, with 5 bases separating them. The CDR3 runs to 12 residues. Germline loops: CDR1 MNHEY, CDR2 SMNVEV (reference sequence). CDR3 in amino acids: CASSSINTEAFF. CDR3 in DNA: TGTGCCAGCAGTTCAATTAACACTGAAGCTTTCTTT.

This clonotype was seen at least ten times. The gene calls are TRBV7-2 and TRBJ2-1; maybe TRBD2 (5 bases). Trimming shortened V by 5 bases and J by 0 bases, and 14 bases separated the two germline ends. The CDR3 loop spans 16 amino acids. In germline, CDR1 is SGHTA, CDR2 FQGNSA. The CDR3 loop reads CASSARTRSSYNEQFF. The DNA for the CDR3 is TGTGCCAGCAGCGCCCGGACTCGGAGCTCCTACAATGAGCAGTTCTTC. Full variable domain (rest looked up from reference TRBV7-2 and TRBJ2-1): GAGVSQSPSNKVTEKGKDVELRCDPISGHTALYWYRQSLGQGLEFLIYFQGNSAPDKSGLPSDRFSAERTGGSVSTLTIQRTQQEDSAVYLCASSARTRSSYNEQFFGPGTRLTVL.